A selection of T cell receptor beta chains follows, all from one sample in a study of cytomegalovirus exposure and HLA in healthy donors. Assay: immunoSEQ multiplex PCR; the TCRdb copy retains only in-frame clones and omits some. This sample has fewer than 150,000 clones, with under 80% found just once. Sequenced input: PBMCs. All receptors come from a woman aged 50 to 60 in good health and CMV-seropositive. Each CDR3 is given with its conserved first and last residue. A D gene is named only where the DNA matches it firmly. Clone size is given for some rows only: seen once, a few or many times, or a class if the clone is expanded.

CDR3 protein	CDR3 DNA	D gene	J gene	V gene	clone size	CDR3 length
CASSKKGGNNEKLFF	TGTGCCAGCAGCAAGAAGGGAGGGAACAATGAAAAACTGTTTTTT	NA	TRBJ1-4	TRBV21-1	NA	15
CAITGGPEGQPGTDTQYF	TGTGCCATCACTGGGGGTCCAGAGGGACAGCCGGGCACAGATACGCAGTATTTT	TRBD1	TRBJ2-3	TRBV10-3	once	18
CASSQAAMNTEAFF	TGCGCCAGCAGCCAAGCCGCCATGAACACTGAAGCTTTCTTT	NA	TRBJ1-1	TRBV10-2	NA	14
CASSSPGTGAPFSYNEQFF	TGCGCCAGCAGCTCACCCGGGACAGGGGCCCCCTTTTCCTACAATGAGCAGTTCTTC	TRBD1	TRBJ2-1	TRBV5-1	once	19
CASSLGTGDNSPLHF	TGTGCCAGCAGCTTAGGGACAGGGGATAATTCACCCCTCCACTTT	TRBD1	TRBJ1-6	TRBV7-2	NA	15
CASSLSPDSGYEQYF	TGTGCCAGCAGCTTATCCCCGGACAGTGGGTACGAGCAGTACTTC	NA	TRBJ2-7	TRBV7-2	NA	15
CASSLDRANEQYF	TGCGCCAGCAGCTTGGACAGGGCTAACGAGCAGTACTTC	NA	TRBJ2-7	TRBV5-1	few	13
CASRQGPYEQYF	TGTGCCAGCAGACAGGGACCCTACGAGCAGTACTTC	NA	TRBJ2-7	TRBV28	NA	12
CSVVAPAGGRDTQYF	TGCAGCGTTGTAGCCCCCGCGGGGGGGAGGGATACGCAGTATTTT	TRBD2	TRBJ2-3	TRBV29-1	NA	15
CATGISESTEAFF	TGTGCCACCGGGATATCGGAGAGCACTGAAGCTTTCTTT	NA	TRBJ1-1	TRBV19	few	13
CASGSITGTDYGYTF	TGTGCTAGTGGTTCCATTACCGGGACAGATTATGGCTACACCTTC	TRBD1	TRBJ1-2	TRBV12-5	NA	15